This T cell receptor beta chain is drawn from a study of cytomegalovirus exposure and HLA in healthy donors. Turning to the study itself: About 83 million unique TCRs from HLA-typed donors made up an early data release. Overall study results and limits: The study dropped some indistinguishable V segments, TRBV6-2 and TRBV6-3 among them. Immune exposure information available was restricted to CMV serostatus.

Amplification used 60 Vbeta primers and 13 Jbeta primers. Methods used by the authors: Roughly 11 million shared chains were among the approximately 80 million unique TCR beta chains that a later analysis counted. Profiling relied on immunoSEQ multiplex PCR, and the TCRdb table lists in-frame clones only, not all of them. The V and J calls and clone size come from that table; D and trimming were worked out from the DNA. The table lists around 200,000 clones, around three quarters of them singletons. CDR3 length: 14 amino acids. Looked up from germline, CDR1 is WSHSY and CDR2 is SAAADI. V shed 6 bases and J 6 bases; nucleotides not matched to a gene: 4. To note about this clone: Its antigen is currently unknown.

The chain combines TRBV10-2 with TRBJ1-5; 11 nucleotides line up with TRBD1. The receptor comes from a woman in her forties or fifties in good health and CMV-seronegative. The sequencing input was PBMCs. The CDR3 nucleotides read TGCGCCAGCAGCGCGGACAGGGGGCCTCAGCCCCAGCATTTT. Encoded protein: CASSADRGPQPQHF.